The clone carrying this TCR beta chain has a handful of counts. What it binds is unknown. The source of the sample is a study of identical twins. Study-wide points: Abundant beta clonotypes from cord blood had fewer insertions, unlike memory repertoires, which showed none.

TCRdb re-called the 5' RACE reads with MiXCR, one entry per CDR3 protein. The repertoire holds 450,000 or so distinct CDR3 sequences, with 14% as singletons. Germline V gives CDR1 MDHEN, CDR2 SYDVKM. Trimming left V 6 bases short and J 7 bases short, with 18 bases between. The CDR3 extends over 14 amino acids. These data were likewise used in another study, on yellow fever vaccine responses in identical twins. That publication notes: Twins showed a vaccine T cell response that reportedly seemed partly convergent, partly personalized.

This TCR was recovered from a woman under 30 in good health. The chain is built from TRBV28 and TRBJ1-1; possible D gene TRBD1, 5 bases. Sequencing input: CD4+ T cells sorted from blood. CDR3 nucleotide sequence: TGTGCCAGCAGGGAATACGGGGGTACCGGTGAAGCTTTCTTT. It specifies CASREYGGTGEAFF.